This T cell receptor (beta chain) was documented in a study of T cells in Graves' hyperthyroidism and ophthalmopathy. Study summary: Peripheral blood was collected at initial diagnosis, before any treatment. Overall study results and limits: Patients with ophthalmopathy were separated from those with stable hyperthyroidism by a 13 V-J model.

Lactation, pregnancy, other autoimmune disease or uncontrolled infection led to exclusion of patients. A roughly 10 ml volume of fresh peripheral blood provided the PBMCs. As concerns this clonotype: Its antigen is not known.

What was amplified from RNA transcripts were TCR beta CDR3 regions. The HTBI set primed first-round TCR CDR3 RT-PCR. Each CDR3 protein gets one entry after TCRdb re-called the multiplex PCR reads with MiXCR. This table has about 840,000 distinct CDR3 sequences, 35% to 40% appearing once. Looked up from germline, CDR1 is MNHEY and CDR2 is SVGAGI. This CDR3 has 15 amino acids. The V end was cut by 5 bases, the J end by 1 base, with 14 bases between. Sequenced sample: blood. The rearrangement uses TRBV6-5 and TRBJ1-1, with D hard to call. This TCR derives from a man younger than 30 with Graves' hyperthyroidism. CDR3 protein: CASSTVTQGNTEAFF. The CDR3 bases are TGTGCCAGCAGTACCGTAACCCAAGGGAACACTGAAGCTTTCTTT.